This entry features one T cell receptor (beta chain) sequence. Its antigen is unknown. Germline V lookup: CDR1 MGHRA, CDR2 YSYEKL. V shed 1 base, J shed 3 bases, and the junction held 14 bases outside the gene matches. The CDR3 runs 19 residues. TCRdb's table, derived via immunoSEQ multiplex PCR, lists solely in-frame clones and lacks some. The repertoire holds approximately 100,000 clones, around 94% seen once, with roughly 0.61% in the top ten. The data originate from a study of siplizumab effects on memory and regulatory T cells. Findings and caveats of the study: Naive T cells looked more diverse than memory cells, and they looked like major contributors to the alloresponse. An assignable naive or memory phenotype was lacking in roughly 80-95% of proliferating CD4+ or CD8+ clones. For mappable alloreactive CD4+ clones, the mean Treg-derived fraction was about 72% with siplizumab and under 35% in controls.

The specimen sequenced was Tregs sorted from blood. The sequence derives from a human donor in good health. V gene TRBV4-1 combines with J gene TRBJ2-7; 11 bases map to TRBD2. CDR3 coding DNA: TGCGCCAGCAGCCAAGCCACCGGACTAGCGGGCGTTCCTTACTACGAGCAGTACTTC. It specifies CASSQATGLAGVPYYEQYF.